Listed here are 27 T cell receptor beta chains from one sample, sequenced in a study of blood T cells in healthy people across ages. Using a J-beta primer mix together with a sample-barcoded 5' primer, a second PCR was run for roughly 6 to 11 cycles. Each CDR3 protein gets one entry after TCRdb re-called the 5' RACE reads with MiXCR. The sample includes over 1,300,000 distinct CDR3 sequences, approximately 60% of them seen just once. Sequenced sample: blood. These receptors were collected from a man between 18 and 29 years old in good health.

This clonotype came up a few times. The V and J genes are TRBV29-1 and TRBJ1-2, with D hard to call. Between the trimmed V and J ends, which lost 0 bases and 0 bases, there was a span of 8 bases. The CDR3 sequence is 14 residues long. Germline assignment: CDR1 SQVTM and CDR2 ANQGSEA. The DNA for the CDR3 is TGCAGCGTTGAAGACCTTAACGCTAACTATGGCTACACCTTC. It is translated as CSVEDLNANYGYTF.

This clonotype was counted a few times. The chain recombines TRBV13 with TRBJ1-1; a possible D gene is TRBD1 (5 bases). CDR1 is PRHDT and CDR2 is FYEKMQ in the germline V gene (reference sequence). This CDR3 comprises 14 residues. V lost 5 bases and J lost 1, with 11 bases in between. CDR3 amino acids: CASSHRTSNTEAFF. For the CDR3, the DNA is TGTGCCAGCAGCCACAGGACATCGAACACTGAAGCTTTCTTT.

The chain recombines TRBV28 with TRBJ1-5, with 7 bases matching TRBD1. J gave up 0 bases and V 6 bases, and 8 bases lay outside the gene matches. The CDR3 totals 16 residues. CDR1 and CDR2 (germline): MDHEN, SYDVKM. In nucleotides, the CDR3 is TGTGCCAGCAGGAAAGACAGGGATTATAGCAATCAGCCCCAGCATTTT. Protein sequence: CASRKDRDYSNQPQHF.

The DNA for the CDR3 is TGTGCCAGCAGTTCCTATGACAAAACAGATACGCAGTATTTT. The encoded protein is CASSSYDKTDTQYF. V usage is TRBV27 and J usage is TRBJ2-3, with D hard to call. The V end was cut by 4 bases, the J end by 3 bases, with 11 bases between. This CDR3 is 14 amino acids long. Germline assignment: CDR1 MNHEY and CDR2 SMNVEV (reference sequence).

This chain connects TRBV11-2 to TRBJ1-1; a weak D match, TRBD1 (6 bases). The CDR3 length is 15 residues. Germline CDR1 is SGHAT and CDR2 is FQNNGV. Trimming took off 0 bases at V and 0 bases at J, with 8 bases between the two ends. This CDR3 reads CASSLEGGVNTEAFF. As DNA, the CDR3 is TGTGCCAGCAGCTTAGAGGGGGGCGTGAACACTGAAGCTTTCTTT.

CDR3 sequence: CASSVEVGPYEQYF. The CDR3 region has the DNA TGTGCCAGCAGCGTAGAGGTCGGGCCCTACGAGCAGTACTTC. The chain joins TRBV9 to TRBJ2-5, with D unresolved. The J call is uncertain, as TRBJ2-7 better fits the DNA end. The CDR3 totals 14 residues. The germline CDR1 and CDR2 sequences are SGDLS and YYNGEE.

The chain uses TRBV25-1 and TRBJ2-1; no clear D. This CDR3 comprises 14 residues. Trimming removed 3 bases at V and 4 bases at J, with 10 bases between. The germline gives CDR1 MGHDK, CDR2 SYGVNS. CDR3 in amino acids: CASSDRRWYNEQFF. CDR3 coding DNA: TGTGCCAGCAGTGACAGGCGCTGGTACAATGAGCAGTTCTTC. Full variable domain (remainder filled in from reference TRBV25-1 and TRBJ2-1): EADIYQTPRYLVIGTGKKITLECSQTMGHDKMYWYQQDPGMELHLIHYSYGVNSTEKGDLSSESTVSRIRTEHFPLTLESARPSHTSQYLCASSDRRWYNEQFFGPGTRLTVL.

V gene TRBV11-2 combines with J gene TRBJ1-3; the match to TRBD1 covers 11 bases. The CDR3 totals 15 residues. Germline CDR1 is SGHAT and CDR2 is FQNNGV. J gave up 8 bases and V 6 bases, and 9 bases lay outside the gene matches. CDR3 sequence reads: CASRRPGQGEYTIYF. CDR3 DNA: TGTGCCAGCAGGCGCCCGGGACAGGGGGAATACACCATATATTTT.

The V and J genes are TRBV7-9 and TRBJ2-7; D unclear. V dropped 2 bases and J dropped 2 bases, with 7 bases sitting between them. This CDR3 is 13 amino acids long. From germline, CDR1 is SEHNR and CDR2 FQNEAQ (reference sequence). The CDR3 here is CASSLRITYEQYF. The CDR3 DNA reads TGTGCCAGCAGCTTAAGGATCACCTACGAGCAGTACTTC. Combining the CDR3 with reference TRBV7-9 and TRBJ2-7 gives the whole variable domain DTGVSQNPRHKITKRGQNVTFRCDPISEHNRLYWYRQTLGQGPEFLTYFQNEAQLEKSRLLSDRFSAERPKGSFSTLEIQRTEQGDSAMYLCASSLRITYEQYFGPGTRLTVT.

This clonotype was recorded once. The rearrangement joins TRBV4-1 to TRBJ2-5; 8 positions match TRBD1. J gave up 4 bases and V 0 bases, and 4 bases lay outside the gene matches. From germline, CDR1 is MGHRA and CDR2 YSYEKL. The CDR3 contains 15 residues. In nucleotides, the CDR3 is TGCGCCAGCAGCCAAGAGACAGGGGAAGGAGAGACCCAGTACTTC. As protein: CASSQETGEGETQYF.

This clonotype was found a few times. The chain has TRBV4-1 and TRBJ1-1; TRBD1 might be the D (5 bases). CDR3 length: 17 residues. CDR1 is MGHRA and CDR2 is YSYEKL in the germline V gene. With 4 bases removed from V and 3 bases from J, the gap between germline ends came to 21 bases. Here the CDR3 DNA reads TGCGCCAGCAGCCTACCATCTCGGGGGAAAAAAGACACTGAAGCTTTCTTT. This gives the protein CASSLPSRGKKDTEAFF.

This clonotype occurred a few times. The V and J genes are TRBV4-1 and TRBJ2-7, with 8 bases aligning to TRBD1. V was clipped by 2 bases and J by 3 bases; unmatched bases: 6. The germline V gene encodes CDR1 MGHRA and CDR2 YSYEKL. This CDR3 has 15 amino acids. The CDR3 reads CASSQNRGDFYEQYF. In DNA form, the CDR3 reads TGCGCCAGCAGCCAAAACAGGGGGGACTTCTACGAGCAGTACTTC.

The sample holds one count of this clonotype. The chain is built from TRBV29-1 and TRBJ2-7; the match to TRBD1 covers 11 bases. The CDR3 totals 16 residues. With V trimmed by 6 bases and J by 3 bases, 13 bases remained unmatched. The germline CDR1 and CDR2 sequences are SQVTM and ANQGSEA. CDR3 in amino acids: CSVYGTGGPKYYEQYF. The DNA of the CDR3 is TGCAGCGTATACGGGACAGGGGGACCGAAGTACTACGAGCAGTACTTC.

The CDR3 coding sequence is TGTGCCAGCAGTAGACAGGGGTACTACTATGGCTACACCTTC. Translated: CASSRQGYYYGYTF. The chain joins TRBV12-3 or TRBV12-4 to TRBJ1-2, with 8 bases fitting TRBD1. V trimming: 5 bases; J trimming: 3 bases; junction bases outside the gene matches: 5. This CDR3 spans 14 amino acids.

The rearrangement joins TRBV25-1 to TRBJ1-5; D ambiguous. In germline, CDR1 is MGHDK, CDR2 SYGVNS. The CDR3 loop spans 15 amino acids. V lost 2 bases and J lost 1, with 9 bases in between. The CDR3 bases are TGTGCCAGCAGTGAAAGAAGTTGGAGCAATCAGCCCCAGCATTTT. As protein: CASSERSWSNQPQHF.

This clonotype was observed a few times. This chain connects TRBV7-7 to TRBJ2-7; a possible D gene is TRBD2 (5 bases). Deletions cut 1 base from V and 3 bases from J, with 19 bases between. This CDR3 comprises 17 residues. The germline CDR1 and CDR2 sequences are SSHAT and FNYEAQ (reference sequence). In nucleotides, the CDR3 is TGTGCCAGCAGCTTAGGGGATGCCAAGCGGCCTGTCTACGAGCAGTACTTC. Its translation is CASSLGDAKRPVYEQYF.

In its sample, this clonotype was seen many times. The CDR3 protein is CSVGKLGGRDRWPSYEQYF. Here the CDR3 DNA reads TGCAGCGTCGGAAAGCTCGGGGGACGGGACAGGTGGCCTTCCTACGAGCAGTACTTC. The chain has TRBV29-1 and TRBJ2-7, with 8 bases aligning to TRBD1. CDR3 size: 19 residues. Germline-derived CDR1 and CDR2 are SQVTM and ANQGSEA. V shed 6 bases and J 1 base; nucleotides not matched to a gene: 23.

The chain recombines TRBV7-9 with TRBJ1-1; a possible D gene is TRBD1 (5 bases). From germline, CDR1 is SEHNR and CDR2 FQNEAQ (reference sequence). Between the trimmed V and J ends, which lost 5 bases and 7 bases, there was a span of 17 bases. The CDR3 consists of 14 residues. CDR3 sequence (DNA): TGTGCCAGCAGCGGGGAGGGACGACGATATGAAGCTTTCTTT. It encodes CASSGEGRRYEAFF.

The chain uses TRBV4-2 and TRBJ1-2; D unresolved. The CDR3 is made up of 15 amino acids. Deletions cut 4 bases from V and 4 bases from J, with 16 bases between. Germline V CDR1 and CDR2: LGHNA, YNFKEQ. The CDR3 is CASSPERAVIYGYTF. Here the CDR3 DNA reads TGTGCCAGCAGCCCCGAAAGGGCAGTAATCTATGGCTACACCTTC.

V is TRBV29-1 and J is TRBJ2-5; 8 nucleotides match TRBD1. Per the germline V gene, CDR1 is SQVTM and CDR2 is ANQGSEA. The CDR3 runs to 12 residues. Trimming at V came to 4 bases and at J to 7 bases, leaving 5 bases not matched to a gene. CDR3 loop: CSVGGQGWTQYF. As DNA, the CDR3 is TGCAGCGTTGGTGGACAGGGCTGGACCCAGTACTTC.

The chain employs TRBV4-3 and TRBJ1-6, with D hard to call. The CDR3 consists of 14 residues. Germline V gives CDR1 LGHNA, CDR2 YSLEER. V was clipped by 0 bases and J by 11 bases, with 11 bases between them. This CDR3 is CASSQERSLPPLHF. The CDR3 DNA reads TGCGCCAGCAGCCAAGAACGGTCTTTACCACCCCTCCACTTT.

This clonotype was seen a handful of times. The chain has TRBV11-2 and TRBJ1-2, with no clear D. The CDR3 has 13 residues. V shed 5 bases and J shed 4 bases, with 11 bases lying between them. Germline V CDR1 and CDR2: SGHAT, FQNNGV. The CDR3 region is CASSQYETYGYTF. The CDR3 DNA sequence: TGTGCCAGCAGCCAATATGAAACCTATGGCTACACCTTC.

The rearrangement joins TRBV9 to TRBJ2-5, with TRBD2 matching 7 bases. The junction had 7 bases not matched to a gene; V was cut back by 2 bases and J by 3 bases. CDR3 size: 15 residues. CDR1 and CDR2 from the germline V gene are SGDLS and YYNGEE. CDR3 sequence (DNA): TGTGCCAGCAGCGTGGGAGGGAGTCGCAAAGAGACCCAGTACTTC. Translation: CASSVGGSRKETQYF.

This clonotype has only a few counts. The chain is built from TRBV6-5 and TRBJ1-2, with 8 bases aligning to TRBD1. This CDR3 comprises 17 residues. CDR1 is MNHEY, CDR2 SVGAGI, per germline. Trimming at V came to 2 bases and at J to 5 bases, leaving 13 bases not matched to a gene. CDR3 amino acids: CASSYPTMTGAGYGYTF. CDR3 bases: TGTGCCAGCAGTTACCCAACGATGACAGGGGCCGGATATGGCTACACCTTC.

This chain joins TRBV7-2 and TRBJ1-4, with TRBD1 matching over 7 bases. The CDR3 has 15 amino acids. Germline V gene data show CDR1 as SGHTA and CDR2 as FQGNSA. V lost 5 bases, J lost 8 bases, and 11 bases stayed unmatched. The CDR3 nucleotides are TGTGCCAGCAGCCAAGAACCGGGACAGCAGGAAAAACTGTTTTTT. Translating it yields CASSQEPGQQEKLFF.

Note on this clonotype: One end of the junction is discordant with germline, which a read error may explain. J is TRBJ2-1 and V is TRBV6-2 or TRBV6-3; D possibly corresponds to TRBD2 (6 bases). Germline V gives CDR1 MNHEY, CDR2 SVGEGT. There are 13 residues in the CDR3. The CDR3 DNA reads as TGTGTCAGCAGTGCAGCACTAGCCAATGAGCAGTTCTTC. Translated, it gives CVSSAALANEQFF.

The V gene is TRBV6-2 or TRBV6-3, the J gene TRBJ2-1; TRBD2 matches 10 bases. V trimming: 6 bases; J trimming: 8 bases; junction bases outside the gene matches: 10. Germline assignment: CDR1 MNHEY and CDR2 SVGEGT. The length of the CDR3 is 15 residues. CDR3 nucleotides: TGTGCCAGCAGACAGCGGGGGGGCCCTAGGGATGAGCAGTTCTTC. Translating it yields CASRQRGGPRDEQFF.